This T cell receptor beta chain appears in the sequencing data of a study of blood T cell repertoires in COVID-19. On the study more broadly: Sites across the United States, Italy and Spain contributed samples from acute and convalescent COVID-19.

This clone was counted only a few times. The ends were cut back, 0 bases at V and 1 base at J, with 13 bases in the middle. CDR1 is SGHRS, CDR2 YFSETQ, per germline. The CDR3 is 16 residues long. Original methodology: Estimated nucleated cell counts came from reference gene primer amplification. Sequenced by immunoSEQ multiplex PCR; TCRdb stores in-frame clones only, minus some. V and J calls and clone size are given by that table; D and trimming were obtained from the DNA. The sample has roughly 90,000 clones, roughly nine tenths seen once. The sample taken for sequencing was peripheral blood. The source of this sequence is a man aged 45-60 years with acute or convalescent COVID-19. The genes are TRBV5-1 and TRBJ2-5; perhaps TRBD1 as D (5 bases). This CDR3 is CASSLEVAGPQETQYF. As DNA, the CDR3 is TGCGCCAGCAGCTTGGAGGTGGCAGGGCCCCAAGAGACCCAGTACTTC. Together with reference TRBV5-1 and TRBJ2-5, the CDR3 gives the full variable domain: KAGVTQTPRYLIKTRGQQVTLSCSPISGHRSVSWYQQTPGQGLQFLFEYFSETQRNKGNFPGRFSGRQFSNSRSEMNVSTLELGDSALYLCASSLEVAGPQETQYFGPGTRLLVL.